Shown below are 4 T cell receptor beta chains from a single sample sequenced in a study of T cell clonotyping in hematopoietic cell transplantation. Libraries were prepared by immunoSEQ multiplex PCR; TCRdb keeps only in-frame clonotypes and omits some of them. The sample holds 35,000 to 45,000 clones, 94% seen once. The sample taken for sequencing was peripheral blood mononuclear cells. The source is a woman aged 50 to 60 in good health. Some clones in this sample may be carry-over from other donors' samples.

The chain carries TRBV7-3 and TRBJ1-4; TRBD1 might be the D (5 bases). The CDR3 consists of 15 residues. From germline, CDR1 is SGHTA and CDR2 FQGTGA. V shed 0 bases and J shed 2 bases, with 7 bases lying between them. In nucleotides, the CDR3 is TGTGCCAGCAGCTTAACGGGGGGGACTAATGAAAAACTGTTTTTT. Residues: CASSLTGGTNEKLFF.

The rearrangement links TRBV6-5 to TRBJ2-5; tentatively, D is TRBD2 (6 bases). V was clipped by 2 bases and J by 2 bases, with 9 bases between them. This CDR3 has 14 residues. The germline V gene has CDR1 MNHEY and CDR2 SVGAGI. In nucleotides, the CDR3 is TGTGCCAGCAGTTACCGGGAGTCACAAGAGACCCAGTACTTC. This encodes CASSYRESQETQYF.

The chain joins TRBV30 to TRBJ1-2; maybe TRBD1 (5 bases). Germline V gene sequence: CDR1 GTSNPN, CDR2 SVGIG (reference sequence). Trimming shortened V by 2 bases and J by 0 bases, and 10 bases separated the two germline ends. The CDR3 totals 14 residues. CDR3 nucleotides: TGTGCCTGGAGTAGGGGCCGAGCTAACTATGGCTACACCTTC. This sequence encodes CAWSRGRANYGYTF.

The chain combines TRBV7-7 with TRBJ2-2; 9 nucleotides agree with TRBD1. CDR3 length: 15 residues. Germline assignment: CDR1 SSHAT and CDR2 FNYEAQ (reference sequence). The V and J ends lost 5 bases and 6 bases, in that order; junction bases with no gene match: 7. In nucleotides, the CDR3 is TGTGCCAGCAGCCCCGGGACAGGGTTAGCCGGGGAGCTGTTTTTT. Translation gives CASSPGTGLAGELFF.